These 30 T cell receptor beta chains came from one sample sequenced in a study of early T cells in non-severe SARS-CoV-2 infection. TCRdb recomputed calls from the 5' RACE reads with MiXCR, one row per CDR3 protein. Among tens of thousands of distinct CDR3 sequences listed, 10% to 15% were seen once. The starting material was whole blood, obtained at baseline. The receptors were gathered from an adult who was a healthcare worker with PCR-confirmed SARS-CoV-2 infection or an uninfected control (not recorded which). The donor label of this sample is uncertain.

This clonotype turned up a few times. The chain couples TRBV7-2 to TRBJ2-1; TRBD2 matches 7 bases. Germline V CDR1 and CDR2: SGHTA, FQGNSA. CDR3 length: 16 amino acids. V was pared by 5 bases and J by 4 bases, with 11 bases of the junction left unmatched. CDR3 amino acids: CASSTTGGRGYNEQFF. Here the CDR3 DNA reads TGTGCCAGCAGCACGACTGGCGGGCGGGGGTACAATGAGCAGTTCTTC. The entire variable domain, with the rest obtained from reference TRBV7-2 and TRBJ2-1, is as follows: GAGVSQSPSNKVTEKGKDVELRCDPISGHTALYWYRQSLGQGLEFLIYFQGNSAPDKSGLPSDRFSAERTGGSVSTLTIQRTQQEDSAVYLCASSTTGGRGYNEQFFGPGTRLTVL.

CDR3 sequence (DNA): TGCGCCAGCAGCTTTACAGGGGAGGAAGCTTTCTTT. This codes for CASSFTGEEAFF. The chain uses TRBV5-1 and TRBJ1-1; TRBD1 matches 7 bases. In germline, CDR1 is SGHRS, CDR2 YFSETQ. The CDR3 loop spans 12 amino acids. The V gene end was trimmed by 2 bases and the J gene end by 8 bases; junction bases not matched to a gene: 3.

This sequence joins TRBV18 and TRBJ1-2; 7 positions agree with TRBD1. From germline, CDR1 is KGHSH and CDR2 LQKENI. The CDR3 is made up of 15 amino acids. V was clipped by 2 bases and J by 6 bases; unmatched bases: 9. CDR3 region: CASSPGGGGIDGYTF. CDR3 in DNA: TGTGCCAGCTCACCAGGAGGGGGCGGTATAGATGGCTACACCTTC. The full variable domain, completed using reference TRBV18 and TRBJ1-2, is NAGVMQNPRHLVRRRGQEARLRCSPMKGHSHVYWYRQLPEEGLKFMVYLQKENIIDESGMPKERFSAEFPKEGPSILRIQQVVRGDSAAYFCASSPGGGGIDGYTFGSGTRLTVV.

This rearrangement joins TRBV24-1 to TRBJ2-5; D could derive from TRBD1 or TRBD2 (5 bases each). The CDR3 length is 15 residues. CDR1 and CDR2 (germline): KGHDR, SFDVKD. V lost 3 bases to trimming and J lost 2 bases, with 12 bases between them. This chain's CDR3 is CATSDPRDDQETQYF. The CDR3 DNA reads as TGTGCCACCAGTGATCCCCGGGACGATCAAGAGACCCAGTACTTC.

This clonotype was picked up many times. The gene calls are TRBV6-9 and TRBJ2-3, with 9 nucleotides matching TRBD2. This CDR3 has 17 amino acids. The germline CDR1 and CDR2 sequences are MNHGY and SVAAGI. V lost 0 bases to trimming and J lost 2 bases; unmatched junction nucleotides: 6. This CDR3 reads CASSYSRPSGVTDTQYF. The CDR3 nucleotides are TGTGCCAGCAGTTATTCGAGGCCTAGCGGGGTCACAGATACGCAGTATTTT.

In its sample, this clonotype was seen a few times. The chain recombines TRBV4-3 with TRBJ1-2; D is possibly TRBD1 (5 bases). Between the trimmed V and J ends, which lost 4 bases and 1 base, there was a span of 10 bases. Per germline, CDR1 LGHNA and CDR2 YSLEER. The CDR3 sequence is 14 residues long. The CDR3 spells CASSPNRFNYGYTF. The CDR3 region has the DNA TGCGCCAGCAGCCCGAACAGGTTTAACTATGGCTACACCTTC.

A note on this clonotype: At one boundary the junction diverges from the germline segment, which might be a read error. This sequence joins TRBV12-3 or TRBV12-4 and TRBJ2-3; 12 bases line up with TRBD1. The CDR3 extends over 11 amino acids. CDR3 bases: TGTGCCAGCAGCCAAGGGACAGGGGGCGATTTT. It is translated as CASSQGTGGDF.

The chain links TRBV5-1 to TRBJ2-2; 8 bases match TRBD1. The CDR3 is 13 residues long. In germline, CDR1 is SGHRS, CDR2 YFSETQ. Losses at the gene ends were 3 bases for V and 6 bases for J; bases not matched to a gene: 1. The DNA of the CDR3 is TGCGCCAGCAGCTCGGGACAGGCCGGGGAGCTGTTTTTT. The encoded protein is CASSSGQAGELFF.

This chain joins TRBV5-8 and TRBJ2-4; D ambiguous. With 6 bases removed from V and 9 bases from J, the gap between germline ends came to 10 bases. The V gene's germline CDR1 is SGHTS and CDR2 YDEGEE. This CDR3 contains 11 residues. This CDR3 reads CASNIVGIQYF. CDR3 in DNA: TGTGCCAGCAACATCGTGGGCATTCAGTACTTC.

The table lists this clonotype with many counts. J is TRBJ2-3 and V is TRBV12-3 or TRBV12-4; 8 bases are a match to TRBD1. This CDR3 spans 15 amino acids. J lost 4 bases, V lost 6 bases, and 9 bases had no gene match. CDR3 protein: CASRPHRGAADTQYF. As DNA, the CDR3 is TGTGCCAGCAGACCTCACAGGGGGGCGGCAGATACGCAGTATTTT.

The J gene is TRBJ2-7, the V gene TRBV20-1, with TRBD2 matching 7 bases. The germline V gene has CDR1 DFQATT and CDR2 SNEGSKA (reference sequence). The CDR3 covers 14 residues. Trimming removed 3 bases from V and 2 bases from J; junction bases left unmatched: 7. The CDR3 loop is CSASSPSGTYEQYF. The DNA of the CDR3 is TGCAGTGCTAGTAGTCCCAGCGGGACCTACGAGCAGTACTTC.

There are many counts of this clonotype. The chain combines TRBV4-3 with TRBJ1-2, with 7 bases fitting TRBD1. The CDR3 loop spans 16 amino acids. The V gene's germline CDR1 is LGHNA and CDR2 YSLEER. V lost 4 bases to trimming and J lost 5 bases; unmatched junction nucleotides: 13. CDR3 in amino acids: CASSLMGPTGMYGYTF. In DNA, the CDR3 is TGCGCCAGCAGCCTTATGGGCCCGACAGGGATGTATGGCTACACCTTC.

The chain carries TRBV2 and TRBJ2-5; D not certain. Trimming shortened V by 1 base and J by 6 bases, and 6 bases separated the two germline ends. Germline lookup yields CDR1 SNHLY and CDR2 FYNNEI. This CDR3 comprises 12 residues. The CDR3 region is CASSEGAKTQYF. CDR3 in DNA: TGTGCCAGCAGTGAAGGGGCTAAGACCCAGTACTTC.

This clonotype came up a few times. V is TRBV27 and J is TRBJ1-6, with D perhaps TRBD1 (5 bases). The CDR3 loop spans 14 amino acids. Germline loops: CDR1 MNHEY, CDR2 SMNVEV (reference sequence). Trimming removed 6 bases from V and 7 bases from J, with 13 bases in between. The CDR3 spells CASRSRGTNSPLHF. For the CDR3, the DNA is TGTGCCAGCAGAAGCCGGGGGACGAATTCACCCCTCCACTTT.

This clonotype was counted at least ten times. The V gene is TRBV3-1, the J gene TRBJ1-1; D is perhaps TRBD1 (6 bases). The germline gives CDR1 LGHDT, CDR2 YNNKEL (reference sequence). CDR3 size: 14 residues. V dropped 4 bases and J dropped 1 base, with 10 bases sitting between them. CDR3 bases: TGTGCCAGCAGCCCCCAGGGGTCGAACACTGAAGCTTTCTTT. Translated: CASSPQGSNTEAFF.

Ten or more counts support this clonotype. The chain joins TRBV9 to TRBJ1-2; TRBD1 aligns across 9 bases. This CDR3 is 15 amino acids long. The V gene's germline CDR1 is SGDLS and CDR2 YYNGEE. Trimming took 3 bases from V and 7 from J; bases not matched to a gene: 10. The DNA for the CDR3 is TGTGCCAGCAGCGCCTCCGGGACAGGGAGAGTTGGCTACACCTTC. This codes for CASSASGTGRVGYTF.

The CDR3 nucleotides read TGCAGTGCTCGGGACAGGGGAGGGTTGGAAGAGCAGTACTTC. Translation gives CSARDRGGLEEQYF. The rearrangement joins TRBV20-1 to TRBJ2-7, with 10 bases that match TRBD1. Germline V gene data show CDR1 as DFQATT and CDR2 as SNEGSKA (reference sequence). The junction had 11 bases not matched to a gene; V was cut back by 5 bases and J by 7 bases. The CDR3 is 14 residues long.

This clonotype appeared once. This chain joins TRBV11-3 and TRBJ2-1, with D tentatively TRBD2 (5 bases). Trimming removed 5 bases at V and 6 bases at J, with 17 bases between. Germline loops: CDR1 SGHNT, CDR2 YENEEA. This CDR3 has 15 residues. CDR3 DNA: TGTGCCAGCAGCCCCCGCGGGTCGAGAATCAATGAGCAGTTCTTC. Translated: CASSPRGSRINEQFF.

This clonotype was observed many times. CDR3 nucleotide sequence: TGCGCCAGCAGCCAAGATGGAGCGGGGGGGACAGATACGCAGTATTTT. It specifies CASSQDGAGGTDTQYF. This chain links TRBV4-3 with TRBJ2-3, with 10 positions matching TRBD2. The CDR3 extends over 16 amino acids. V shed 0 bases and J 3 bases; nucleotides not matched to a gene: 3. Germline CDR1 reads LGHNA; CDR2 reads YSLEER.

V is TRBV12-3 or TRBV12-4 and J is TRBJ1-2; D gene uncertain. The CDR3 is 14 amino acids. V shed 4 bases and J shed 6 bases, with 15 bases lying between them. CDR3 sequence reads: CASSSIPDIDGYTF. The CDR3 nucleotides read TGTGCCAGCAGTTCCATACCCGACATTGATGGCTACACCTTC.

This clonotype came up a few times. The chain couples TRBV4-1 to TRBJ2-3; the match to TRBD2 covers 11 bases. Trimming cost V 8 bases and J 4 bases; bases outside gene matches: 2. The CDR3 length is 13 residues. Germline CDR1 reads MGHRA; CDR2 reads YSYEKL. CDR3 sequence reads: CASRLAGSDTQYF. DNA for the CDR3: TGCGCCAGCCGACTAGCGGGGTCAGATACGCAGTATTTT.

V is TRBV7-3 and J is TRBJ2-2; tentatively, D is TRBD1 or TRBD2 (5 bases each). The V gene's germline CDR1 is SGHTA and CDR2 FQGTGA. The CDR3 extends over 16 amino acids. Trimming left V 6 bases short and J 1 base short, with 15 bases between. This CDR3 reads CASSRDPILNTGELFF. The CDR3 DNA reads as TGTGCCAGCAGTCGGGACCCCATCCTGAACACCGGGGAGCTGTTTTTT.

The rearrangement links TRBV4-1 to TRBJ2-5, with TRBD2 matching 9 bases. Germline V gene lookup returns CDR1 MGHRA and CDR2 YSYEKL. This CDR3 contains 16 residues. V lost 2 bases, J lost 2 bases, and 6 bases stayed unmatched. CDR3 region: CASSQIFAGGQETQYF. The CDR3 DNA sequence: TGCGCCAGCAGCCAAATTTTTGCGGGAGGGCAAGAGACCCAGTACTTC.

The gene calls are TRBV9 and TRBJ1-1; D is unclear. This CDR3 comprises 17 residues. The germline CDR1 and CDR2 sequences are SGDLS and YYNGEE. V was clipped by 6 bases and J by 1 base, with 22 bases between them. CDR3 in amino acids: CASTRTGRLGKNTEAFF. In DNA, the CDR3 is TGTGCCAGCACCAGAACCGGCCGACTCGGGAAGAACACTGAAGCTTTCTTT.

This clonotype was seen many times. This sequence joins TRBV5-1 and TRBJ2-1; 14 bases line up with TRBD2. V lost 3 bases and J lost 4; bases outside the gene matches: 3. CDR3 size: 16 residues. The germline V gene has CDR1 SGHRS and CDR2 YFSETQ. CDR3 loop: CASSSGLAGGYNEQFF. CDR3 coding DNA: TGCGCCAGCAGCTCCGGACTAGCGGGAGGATACAATGAGCAGTTCTTC.

This clonotype occurred a few times. The V call is TRBV4-1, the J call TRBJ2-4; 10 bases align to TRBD2. Germline V CDR1 and CDR2: MGHRA, YSYEKL. Germline trimming cut 2 bases from V and 1 base from J; bases unmatched to any gene: 5. This CDR3 is 17 amino acids long. The CDR3 sequence is CASSQPTSGLAKNIQYF. The CDR3, as DNA: TGCGCCAGCAGCCAACCGACTAGCGGGCTCGCCAAAAACATTCAGTACTTC.

This clonotype has a handful of counts. This chain uses TRBV10-1 with TRBJ2-7, with D maybe TRBD2 (6 bases). Germline V gene data show CDR1 as WNHNN and CDR2 as SYGVQD (reference sequence). The V end lost 4 bases, the J end lost 5 bases, and 12 bases lay between the germline ends. This CDR3 has 13 residues. CDR3 amino acids: CASSASLANEQYF. The CDR3 DNA reads TGCGCCAGCAGTGCCTCACTAGCCAACGAGCAGTACTTC.

The chain has TRBV9 and TRBJ1-2, with 12 bases fitting TRBD1. CDR1 SGDLS and CDR2 YYNGEE come from the germline V gene. The CDR3 has 15 residues. The ends lost 4 bases at V and 9 bases at J; junction bases unmatched: 10. The CDR3: CASSPPGQGASRYTF. CDR3 in DNA: TGTGCCAGCAGCCCGCCGGGACAGGGGGCTTCCCGCTACACCTTC.

This clonotype occurred many times. The genes are TRBV15 and TRBJ2-7; D not resolved. CDR1 and CDR2 (germline): LNHNV, YYDKDF (reference sequence). This CDR3 is built from 12 residues. Trimming removed 3 bases from V and 6 bases from J, with 9 bases in between. CDR3 sequence reads: CATSRALGEQYF. The CDR3 bases are TGTGCCACCAGCAGGGCCCTGGGCGAGCAGTACTTC.

The chain carries TRBV6-1 and TRBJ2-7; no firm D call. V dropped 3 bases and J dropped 0 bases, with 9 bases sitting between them. The CDR3 runs 14 residues. Germline values: CDR1 MNHNS, CDR2 SASEGT. CDR3 DNA sequence: TGTGCCAGCAGTGATTTCCAGTCCTCCTACGAGCAGTACTTC. Translated, it gives CASSDFQSSYEQYF.